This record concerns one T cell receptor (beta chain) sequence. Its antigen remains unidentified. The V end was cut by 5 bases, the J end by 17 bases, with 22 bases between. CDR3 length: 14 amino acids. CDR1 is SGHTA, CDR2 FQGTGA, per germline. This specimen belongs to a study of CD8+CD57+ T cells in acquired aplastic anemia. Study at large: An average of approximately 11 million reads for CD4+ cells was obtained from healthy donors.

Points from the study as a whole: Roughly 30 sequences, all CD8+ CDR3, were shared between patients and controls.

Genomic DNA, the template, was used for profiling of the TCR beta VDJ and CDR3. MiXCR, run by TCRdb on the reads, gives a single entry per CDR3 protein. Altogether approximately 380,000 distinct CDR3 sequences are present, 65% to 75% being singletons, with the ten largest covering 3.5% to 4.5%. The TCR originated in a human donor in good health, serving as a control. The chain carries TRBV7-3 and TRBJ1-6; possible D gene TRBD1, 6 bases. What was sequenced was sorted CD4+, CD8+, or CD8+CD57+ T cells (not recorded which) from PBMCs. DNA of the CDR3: TGTGCCAGCAGCCGCACCGGGGGGGCCTCCCCCTTCCACTTT. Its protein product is CASSRTGGASPFHF.